This T cell receptor (beta chain) comes out of a study of shared clonotypes between healthy human individuals. On the study more broadly: Each donor's CD4 naive and CD4 memory cells filled three plates apiece, CD8 naive two, and CD8 memory one. General observations from the study: In general, naive subsets displayed greater estimated richness than memory subsets did.

Sequenced by immunoSEQ multiplex PCR; TCRdb stores in-frame clones only, minus some. The sample consists of millions of clones, around 94% of them appearing once. This CDR3 comprises 14 residues. Per the germline V gene, CDR1 is MNHEY and CDR2 is SVGAGI. V was pared by 7 bases and J by 7 bases, with 11 bases of the junction left unmatched. A single count supports this clone. Its target is not known. Splitting of CD4+ cells produced CD45RA+ naive and CD45RA-negative memory subsets. The chain links TRBV6-5 to TRBJ1-2, with 8 bases identical to TRBD1. This clonotype was obtained from a man in his late teens or twenties in good health. The specimen was naive CD4+ T cells sorted from blood. Sample subset: CD45RA+ positively selected. CDR3 bases: TGTGCCAGCATGGCCGATCAGGGGGCGTTTGGCTACACCTTC. It encodes CASMADQGAFGYTF.